The 5 T cell receptor beta chains in this list originate from one sample, sequenced in a study of blood T cell repertoires in COVID-19. Assay used: immunoSEQ multiplex PCR; TCRdb lists only in-frame clones, some missing. The sample consists of roughly 250,000 clones, more than 75% of them appearing once. Sequencing was performed on peripheral blood. Receptors originate from a woman in her sixties with active or convalescent COVID-19.

The V call is TRBV7-3, the J call TRBJ1-2, with D possibly matching TRBD1 (5 bases). There are 12 residues in the CDR3. Looked up from germline, CDR1 is SGHTA and CDR2 is FQGTGA. Between the trimmed V and J ends, which lost 8 bases and 5 bases, there was a span of 12 bases. The chain's CDR3 is CASGSGGYGYTF. The CDR3 DNA reads as TGTGCCAGCGGGTCTGGGGGGTATGGCTACACCTTC.

The CDR3 spells CASSLGVLNQPQHF. For the CDR3, the DNA is TGTGCCAGCAGCTTGGGAGTCCTAAATCAGCCCCAGCATTTT. The chain couples TRBV5-8 to TRBJ1-5; D is uncertain. V was clipped by 0 bases and J by 4 bases, with 8 bases between them. The CDR3 spans 14 residues. Germline CDR1 and CDR2: SGHTS and YDEGEE.

The chain employs TRBV6-2 or TRBV6-3 and TRBJ2-5; 12 bases fit TRBD2. This CDR3 has 18 amino acids. The trim removed 2 bases at V and 1 base at J, leaving 8 bases unmatched. In germline, CDR1 is MNHEY, CDR2 SVGEGT. This CDR3 reads CASSYTLRTSGVQETQYF. CDR3 in DNA: TGTGCCAGCAGTTACACCCTACGGACTAGCGGGGTCCAAGAGACCCAGTACTTC.

V gene TRBV27 combines with J gene TRBJ1-2, with 7 bases fitting TRBD1. From germline, CDR1 is MNHEY and CDR2 SMNVEV (reference sequence). CDR3 length: 13 residues. V lost 6 bases, J lost 7 bases, and 8 bases stayed unmatched. CDR3 coding DNA: TGTGCCAGCAGGACAACAGGGGCCTCTGGCTACACCTTC. Its translation is CASRTTGASGYTF.

This chain uses TRBV7-8 with TRBJ2-7, with 7 nucleotides matching TRBD2. Trimming removed 5 bases from V and 3 bases from J; junction bases left unmatched: 4. This CDR3 comprises 13 residues. From germline, CDR1 is SGHVS and CDR2 FQNEAQ. CDR3 sequence reads: CASSPTGGYEQYF. For the CDR3, the DNA is TGTGCCAGCAGCCCTACGGGGGGCTACGAGCAGTACTTC.